This T cell receptor beta chain was found in a study of blood T cell repertoires in COVID-19. The overall study: Researchers got acute and convalescent COVID-19 samples from the United States, Italy and Spain.

Germline V gene data show CDR1 as MNHNS and CDR2 as SASEGT. V gave up 3 bases and J gave up 1 base, with 6 bases separating them. The CDR3 is 14 amino acids. The table came from immunoSEQ multiplex PCR; TCRdb's copy has only in-frame clones and leaves some out. Seen here are roughly 310,000 clones, over 75% observed once, and the top ten hold approximately 4%. This TCR derives from a woman between 50 and 59 years old with active or convalescent COVID-19. The rearrangement joins TRBV6-1 to TRBJ1-4; TRBD1 is a possible D gene (6 bases). The material sequenced was peripheral blood. The CDR3 DNA is TGTGCCAGCAGTGACAGGGGAACTAATGAAAAACTGTTTTTT. Its protein product is CASSDRGTNEKLFF.